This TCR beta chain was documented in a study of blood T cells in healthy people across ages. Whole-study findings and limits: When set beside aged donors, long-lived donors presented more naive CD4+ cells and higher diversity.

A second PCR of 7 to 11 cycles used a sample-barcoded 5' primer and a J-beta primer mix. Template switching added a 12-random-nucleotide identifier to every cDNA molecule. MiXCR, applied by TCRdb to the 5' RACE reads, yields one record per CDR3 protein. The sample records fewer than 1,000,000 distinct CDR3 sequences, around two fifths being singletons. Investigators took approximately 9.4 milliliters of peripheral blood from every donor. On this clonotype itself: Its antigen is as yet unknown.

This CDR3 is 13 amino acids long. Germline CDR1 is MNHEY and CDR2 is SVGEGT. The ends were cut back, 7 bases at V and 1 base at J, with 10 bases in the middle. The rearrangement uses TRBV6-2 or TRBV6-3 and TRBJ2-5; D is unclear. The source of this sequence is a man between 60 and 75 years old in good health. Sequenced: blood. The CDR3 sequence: CASNSPPQETQYF. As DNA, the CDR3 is TGTGCCAGCAACTCCCCCCCCCAAGAGACCCAGTACTTC.